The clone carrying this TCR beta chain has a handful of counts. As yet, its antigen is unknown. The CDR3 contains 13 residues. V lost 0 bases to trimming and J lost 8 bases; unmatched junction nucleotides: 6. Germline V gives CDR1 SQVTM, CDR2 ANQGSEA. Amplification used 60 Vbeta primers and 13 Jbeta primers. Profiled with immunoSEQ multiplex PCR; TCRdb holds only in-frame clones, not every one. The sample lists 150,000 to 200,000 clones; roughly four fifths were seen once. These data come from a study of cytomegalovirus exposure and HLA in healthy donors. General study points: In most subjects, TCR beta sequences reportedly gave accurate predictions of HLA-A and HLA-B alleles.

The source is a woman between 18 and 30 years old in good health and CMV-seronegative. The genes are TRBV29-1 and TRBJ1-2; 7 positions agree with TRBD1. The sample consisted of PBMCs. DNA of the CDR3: TGCAGCGTTGAAGAGGAGGGGGCCAGGGGCTACACCTTC. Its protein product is CSVEEEGARGYTF.